This T cell receptor (beta chain) was obtained from a study of cytomegalovirus exposure and HLA in healthy donors. Study-wide points: First-cohort TCR clusters were later found to tend to co-occur in the roughly 120 validation repertoires. Rare TCR sequences predominated, though certain public TCRs were found in many donors.

V lost 1 base to trimming and J lost 2 bases, with 5 bases between them. The length of the CDR3 is 13 residues. Germline V gives CDR1 SGHVS, CDR2 FNYEAQ. A 120-subject validation cohort, separate from the approximately 690-subject first cohort, supplied the donors. In the case of this clone: What it binds is unknown.

TCRdb keeps only in-frame clones here, not all; method: immunoSEQ multiplex PCR. The table shows around 220,000 clones, with 75% to 90% occurring only once. This sequence was found in a woman aged 25 to 39 in good health and CMV-seropositive. Sequencing was carried out using PBMCs. The chain recombines TRBV7-6 with TRBJ1-1; D remains unclear. The CDR3 protein is CASSLEGNTEAFF. CDR3 DNA: TGTGCCAGCAGCTTAGAGGGCAACACTGAAGCTTTCTTT.